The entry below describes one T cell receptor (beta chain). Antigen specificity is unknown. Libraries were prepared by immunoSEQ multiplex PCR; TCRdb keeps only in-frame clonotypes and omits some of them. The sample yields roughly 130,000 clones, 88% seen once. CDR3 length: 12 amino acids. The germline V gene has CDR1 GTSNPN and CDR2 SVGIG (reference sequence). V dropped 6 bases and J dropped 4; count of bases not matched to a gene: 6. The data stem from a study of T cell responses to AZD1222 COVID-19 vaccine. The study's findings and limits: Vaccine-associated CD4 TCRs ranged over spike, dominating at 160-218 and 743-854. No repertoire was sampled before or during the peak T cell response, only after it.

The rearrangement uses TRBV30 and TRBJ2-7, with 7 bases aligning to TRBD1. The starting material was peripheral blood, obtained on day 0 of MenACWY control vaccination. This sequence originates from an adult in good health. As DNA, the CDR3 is TGTGCCTGCCGGGACAGACTATACGAGCAGTACTTC. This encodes CACRDRLYEQYF.